This T cell receptor beta chain was found in a study of T-cell memory formation after mild COVID-19. V dropped 4 bases and J dropped 2 bases, with 9 bases sitting between them. CDR1 is SGHKS and CDR2 is YYEKEE in the germline V gene (reference sequence). The CDR3 has 13 amino acids. TCRdb analysed the 5' RACE reads with MiXCR anew, one entry per CDR3 protein. Among roughly 170,000 distinct CDR3 sequences listed, about 21% were seen once. Sequencing was done on a sample of PBMCs or a T cell subset sorted from them (not recorded which). The sequence derives from an adult woman who had mild COVID-19 (a few samples of this study predate the infection). Cell type and time point are not known. The chain joins TRBV5-5 to TRBJ1-1; maybe TRBD1 (5 bases). CDR3 bases: TGTGCCAGCAGCCGGACAATTAACACTGAAGCTTTCTTT. It yields the protein CASSRTINTEAFF.